This T cell receptor (beta chain) was sequenced in a study of OX40 agonist ivuxolimab in advanced cancers. Study details: Patients received ivuxolimab, an agonistic anti-OX40 (CD134) antibody. A history of anti-PD-1, anti-PD-L1 or anti-CTLA-4 therapy was acceptable, and 40% to 45% had some. Study conclusions and caveats: CD4+ and CD8+ blood T cells expanded clonally by week 6 at 0.1 to 3.0 mg/kg.

TCRdb's table, derived via immunoSEQ multiplex PCR, lists solely in-frame clones and lacks some. The sample shows under 70,000 clones, approximately 85% of them seen only once. Autoimmune disease history or systemic immunosuppression barred patients. Notes on this clone: No antigen is known for it.

The sequences come from CD4+ or CD8+ T cells sorted from blood, collected in a trial of the OX40 agonist ivuxolimab. This receptor was identified in an adult with an advanced solid tumor such as melanoma, head and neck, liver or kidney cancer.

CDR3 protein: CASSFSRASSGNTIYF. The CDR3 nucleotides are TGTGCCAGCAGCTTTTCCCGGGCTAGCTCTGGAAACACCATATATTTT. The chain employs TRBV5-4 and TRBJ1-3; D not resolved. V lost 2 bases, J lost 0 bases, and 12 bases lay in between. CDR3 length: 16 amino acids. Per the germline V gene, CDR1 is SGHNT and CDR2 is YYREEE (reference sequence).